Shown below are 6 T cell receptor beta chains from a single sample sequenced in a study of T cell responses to AZD1222 COVID-19 vaccine. The repertoire was sequenced with immunoSEQ multiplex PCR; TCRdb's copy has only in-frame clones and lacks some. The profile covers 90,000 to 110,000 clones, with roughly nine tenths appearing a single time and about 40% taken by the ten largest. Material: peripheral blood, obtained 28 days after the second AZD1222 dose. All receptors come from an adult who received the AZD1222 COVID-19 vaccine.

The V gene is TRBV30, the J gene TRBJ1-4; 7 bases are shared with TRBD1. The CDR3 totals 14 residues. Germline V gene lookup returns CDR1 GTSNPN and CDR2 SVGIG (reference sequence). The trim removed 5 bases at V and 4 bases at J, leaving 7 bases unmatched. CDR3 DNA: TGTGCCTGGGAGCCGGGACAGATTAATGAAAAACTGTTTTTT. Residues: CAWEPGQINEKLFF.

This sequence joins TRBV18 and TRBJ2-1, with unresolved D. V lost 3 bases and J 10 bases, leaving 10 bases between the germline ends. The CDR3 sequence is 12 residues long. The germline V gene encodes CDR1 KGHSH and CDR2 LQKENI. The CDR3 region is CASSPFQEEQFF. The CDR3 DNA reads TGTGCCAGCTCACCTTTTCAAGAGGAGCAGTTCTTC.

The chain links TRBV21-1 to TRBJ1-5; TRBD1, the table's D call, lacks a check against the DNA. TRBV21-1 is tagged as a pseudogene. CDR3 length: 17 amino acids. The chain's CDR3 is CASSSGQEIISNQPQHF. CDR3 DNA: TGTGCCAGCAGCTCGGGACAGGAGATTATTAGCAATCAGCCCCAGCATTTT.

The chain employs TRBV7-2 and TRBJ1-5; 7 bases are a match to TRBD1. Germline V gene data show CDR1 as SGHTA and CDR2 as FQGNSA. V dropped 5 bases and J dropped 1; count of bases not matched to a gene: 8. There are 16 residues in the CDR3. The CDR3 here is CASSAPQGGSNQPQHF. DNA of the CDR3: TGTGCCAGCAGCGCCCCCCAGGGGGGAAGCAATCAGCCCCAGCATTTT.

The chain recombines TRBV28 with TRBJ1-5; the D is unclear. Germline loops: CDR1 MDHEN, CDR2 SYDVKM. The CDR3 sequence is 14 residues long. Trimming stripped 5 bases from V and 3 bases from J, with 11 bases between. CDR3: CASSLRSFNQPQHF. The CDR3 nucleotides read TGTGCCAGCAGTCTAAGGTCTTTCAATCAGCCCCAGCATTTT.

V and J are TRBV18 and TRBJ2-2; TRBD1 might be the D (6 bases). The CDR3 length is 15 residues. With 3 bases removed from V and 2 bases from J, the gap between germline ends came to 10 bases. Germline loops: CDR1 KGHSH, CDR2 LQKENI. Here the CDR3 reads CASSPWTDNTGELFF. The CDR3 coding sequence is TGTGCCAGCTCACCCTGGACAGATAACACCGGGGAGCTGTTTTTT. Using reference TRBV18 and TRBJ2-2 for the parts outside the CDR3, the full variable domain is NAGVMQNPRHLVRRRGQEARLRCSPMKGHSHVYWYRQLPEEGLKFMVYLQKENIIDESGMPKERFSAEFPKEGPSILRIQQVVRGDSAAYFCASSPWTDNTGELFFGEGSRLTVL.